These 2 T cell receptor beta chains were all obtained from the same sample, sequenced in a study of T cells in Graves' hyperthyroidism and ophthalmopathy. It was RNA transcripts that yielded the amplified TCR beta CDR3 regions. A set of HTBI primers served as the primers for a first-round RT-PCR of the TCR CDR3. TCRdb analysed the multiplex PCR reads with MiXCR anew, one entry per CDR3 protein. The data hold 600,000 or so distinct CDR3 sequences, with roughly 15% observed a single time. Sample: blood. These receptors were obtained from a woman aged 50 to 60 with Graves' ophthalmopathy.

A few counts support this clonotype. The chain recombines TRBV24-1 with TRBJ2-2; the D gene is possibly TRBD2 (6 bases). Germline CDR1 and CDR2: KGHDR and SFDVKD. V dropped 1 base and J dropped 8 bases, with 10 bases sitting between them. The CDR3 length is 14 residues. The CDR3 loop reads CATSDFTGVGELFF. The CDR3 DNA follows: TGTGCCACCAGTGATTTCACGGGAGTTGGGGAGCTGTTTTTT.

This clonotype was seen many times. The chain joins TRBV7-9 to TRBJ2-7; D gene unclear. CDR3 length: 17 residues. The germline V gene encodes CDR1 SEHNR and CDR2 FQNEAQ (reference sequence). Deletions cut 0 bases from V and 4 bases from J, with 19 bases between. The chain's CDR3 is CASSLAGGPPSVYEQYF. The DNA for the CDR3 is TGTGCCAGCAGCTTAGCGGGTGGTCCACCCTCCGTATACGAGCAGTACTTC. The variable domain in full, with the rest retrieved from reference TRBV7-9 and TRBJ2-7, is DTGVSQNPRHKITKRGQNVTFRCDPISEHNRLYWYRQTLGQGPEFLTYFQNEAQLEKSRLLSDRFSAERPKGSFSTLEIQRTEQGDSAMYLCASSLAGGPPSVYEQYFGPGTRLTVT.